These T cell receptor beta chains were read from a single sample in a study of blood T cell repertoires in COVID-19. Assay: immunoSEQ multiplex PCR; the TCRdb copy retains only in-frame clones and omits some. This sample has roughly 300,000 clones, with about 86% found just once. The sequenced sample was peripheral blood. Every receptor here comes from a woman aged 55 to 70 with active or convalescent COVID-19. CDR3s include the opening cysteine and the closing phenylalanine or tryptophan. A D gene is named only where the DNA matches it firmly. Expanded clones are given a class, and other clones once, few, many or no size at all.

clone_size	cdr3_length	j_call	v_call	d_call	cdr3_nt	cdr3_aa
-	15	TRBJ2-7	TRBV27	TRBD2	TGTGCCAGCAGTTTAGGTAGCGGGGGCCTCTACGAGCAGTACTTC	CASSLGSGGLYEQYF
-	15	TRBJ2-7	TRBV6-5	-	TGTGCCAGCAGTTACCCCTCGGGCGGGGACTACGAGCAGTACTTC	CASSYPSGGDYEQYF
-	16	TRBJ2-2	TRBV5-4	-	TGTGCCAGCAGCTTGGGGGGGCTAGTCGGGACCGGGGAGCTGTTTTTT	CASSLGGLVGTGELFF
once	14	TRBJ2-4	TRBV5-1	-	TGCGCCAGCAGCCCGGAGAATGCCAAAAACATTCAGTACTTC	CASSPENAKNIQYF
-	13	TRBJ1-5	TRBV3-1/TRBV3-2	TRBD1	TGTGCCAGCGGTCCGGGACAGGAGGGGCCCCAGCATTTT	CASGPGQEGPQHF
-	15	TRBJ2-7	TRBV9	-	TGTGCCAGCAGCCCTTCGCAGGGAATTCACTACGAGCAGTACTTC	CASSPSQGIHYEQYF
-	14	TRBJ2-5	TRBV11-1	-	TGTGCCAGCAGCCCCGGGATGTCCGAAGAGACCCAGTACTTC	CASSPGMSEETQYF
-	14	TRBJ1-4	TRBV27	-	TGTGCCAGCAGTTTATTCAGGGGTAATGAAAAACTGTTTTTT	CASSLFRGNEKLFF
once	15	TRBJ1-2	TRBV14	-	TGTGCCAGCAGCCAAGATATCGGGGTTCCGGGAGGCTACACCTTC	CASSQDIGVPGGYTF
-	15	TRBJ1-6	TRBV7-9	-	TGTGCCAGCAGCTTGCCAGGGGTCGATAATTCACCCCTCCACTTT	CASSLPGVDNSPLHF
-	15	TRBJ2-3	TRBV14	TRBD2	TGTGCCAGCAGCTCATTAGCGGGGGGCACAGATACGCAGTATTTT	CASSSLAGGTDTQYF
-	18	TRBJ2-3	TRBV3-1/TRBV3-2	TRBD2	TGTGCCAGCAGCCCGGGACTAGCGGGGGGCCTGCTCACAGATACGCAGTATTTT	CASSPGLAGGLLTDTQYF
-	15	TRBJ1-4	TRBV18	TRBD1	TGTGCCAGCTCCCGGACAGGGGGTGATAATGAAAAACTGTTTTTT	CASSRTGGDNEKLFF
-	14	TRBJ2-7	TRBV4-2	TRBD1	TGTGCCAGCAGCCAGGGGACAGGAACCTACGAGCAGTACTTC	CASSQGTGTYEQYF
-	17	TRBJ2-1	TRBV15	TRBD2	TGTGCCACCAGCAGAGAGAGCGGGGGGAACCACTACAATGAGCAGTTCTTC	CATSRESGGNHYNEQFF
-	16	TRBJ1-4	TRBV7-9	-	TGTGCCAGCAGCTTTCCCCCGGGAGGGGGGCGCGAAAAACTGTTTTTT	CASSFPPGGGREKLFF
-	16	TRBJ2-1	TRBV2	TRBD2	TGTGCCAGCAGTGAAGCGATGGGACTACTTTACAATGAGCAGTTCTTC	CASSEAMGLLYNEQFF
-	16	TRBJ2-7	TRBV7-2	TRBD2	TGTGCCAGCAGCCCAACTTTAGCGGGGATCGCCTACGAGCAGTACTTC	CASSPTLAGIAYEQYF
-	16	TRBJ1-1	TRBV11-2	TRBD1	TGTGCCAGCAGCTTATCCCTGACAGGGGGGAACCTAGAGGCTTTCTTT	CASSLSLTGGNLEAFF
-	14	TRBJ2-5	TRBV18	-	TGTGCCAGCTCACCGTCCAGGGTCCGGGAGACCCAGTACTTC	CASSPSRVRETQYF
-	12	TRBJ2-7	TRBV12-5	-	TGTGCTAGTGGTTTAAGAACAGGGGAGCAGTACTTC	CASGLRTGEQYF
few	15	TRBJ1-1	TRBV18	-	TGTGCCAGCTCACCAGGGTTCGGGGTGAACACTGAAGCTTTCTTT	CASSPGFGVNTEAFF
-	13	TRBJ1-1	TRBV7-9	-	TGTGCCAGCAGCTTGTCGGGGGGTCAAGCAACTTTCTTT	CASSLSGGQATFF
-	14	TRBJ2-3	TRBV7-9	TRBD1	TGTGCCACCGACAGGGGGCTGGTTACAGATACGCAGTATTTT	CATDRGLVTDTQYF
-	15	TRBJ1-1	TRBV7-9	-	TGTGCCAGCAGCTTAGTTCGCCAGGGATACACTGAAGCTTTCTTT	CASSLVRQGYTEAFF
-	15	TRBJ1-2	TRBV6-6	TRBD1	TGTGCCAGCAGTTACGGGGGACAGGCTTATTATGGCTACACCTTC	CASSYGGQAYYGYTF